This T cell receptor beta chain was sequenced in a study of blood T cell repertoires in COVID-19. There are 14 residues in the CDR3. Germline V gene sequence: CDR1 SEHNR, CDR2 FQNEAQ (reference sequence). The V end was cut by 6 bases, the J end by 6 bases, with 14 bases between. The assay was immunoSEQ multiplex PCR, and TCRdb's table has in-frame clones only and misses some. The sample holds roughly 200,000 clones, about 87% seen once. The clonotype was recovered from a man in his sixties who had recovered from COVID-19. This chain uses TRBV7-9 with TRBJ2-2; D remains ambiguous. The sample consisted of peripheral blood. The CDR3 spells CASRPLTIAGELFF. In DNA form, the CDR3 reads TGTGCCAGCAGACCACTGACAATAGCCGGGGAGCTGTTTTTT.